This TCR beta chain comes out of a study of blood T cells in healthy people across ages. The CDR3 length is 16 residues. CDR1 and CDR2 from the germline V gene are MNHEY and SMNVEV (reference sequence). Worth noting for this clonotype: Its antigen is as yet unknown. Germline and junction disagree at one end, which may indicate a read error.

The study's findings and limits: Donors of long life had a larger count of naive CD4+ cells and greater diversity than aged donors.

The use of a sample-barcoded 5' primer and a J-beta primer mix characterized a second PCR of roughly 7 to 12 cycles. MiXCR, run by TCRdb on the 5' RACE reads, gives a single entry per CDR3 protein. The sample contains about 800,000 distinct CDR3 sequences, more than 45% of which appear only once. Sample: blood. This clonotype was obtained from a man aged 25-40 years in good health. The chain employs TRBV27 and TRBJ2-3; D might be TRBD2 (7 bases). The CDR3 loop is CASHIWGGHSTDTQYF. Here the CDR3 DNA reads TGCGCCAGCCACATCTGGGGGGGCCACTCCACAGATACGCAGTATTTT.